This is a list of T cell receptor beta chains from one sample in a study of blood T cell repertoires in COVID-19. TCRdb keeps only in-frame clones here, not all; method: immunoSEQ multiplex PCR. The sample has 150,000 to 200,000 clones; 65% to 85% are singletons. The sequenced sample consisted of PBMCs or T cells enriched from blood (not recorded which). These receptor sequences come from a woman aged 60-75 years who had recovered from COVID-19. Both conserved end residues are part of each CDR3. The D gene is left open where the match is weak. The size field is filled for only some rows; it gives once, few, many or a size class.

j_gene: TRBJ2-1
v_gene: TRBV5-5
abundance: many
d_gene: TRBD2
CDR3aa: CASSLGVSGISEQFF
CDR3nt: TGTGCCAGCAGCTTGGGTGTTAGCGGGATTTCCGAGCAGTTCTTC

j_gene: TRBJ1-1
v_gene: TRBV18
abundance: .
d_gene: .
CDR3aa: CASSPVMTGNTEAFF
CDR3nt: TGTGCCAGCTCACCTGTCATGACGGGAAACACTGAAGCTTTCTTT

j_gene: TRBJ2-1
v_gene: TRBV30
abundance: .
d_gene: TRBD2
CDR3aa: CAWSVGGGLNEQFF
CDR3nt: TGTGCCTGGAGTGTCGGCGGGGGGTTGAATGAGCAGTTCTTC

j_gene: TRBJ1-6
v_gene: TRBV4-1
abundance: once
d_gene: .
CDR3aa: CASSQVGRRGNSPLHF
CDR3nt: TGCGCCAGCAGCCAAGTGGGTCGAAGGGGGAATTCACCCCTCCACTTT

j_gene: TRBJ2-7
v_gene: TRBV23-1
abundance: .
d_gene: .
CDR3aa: CASSQPGCSYEQYF
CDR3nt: TGCGCCAGCAGTCAACCCGGTTGCTCCTACGAGCAGTACTTC

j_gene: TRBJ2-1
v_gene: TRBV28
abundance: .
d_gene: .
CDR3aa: CASSSTGSSYNEQFF
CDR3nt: TGTGCCAGCAGCTCTACAGGGAGCTCCTACAATGAGCAGTTCTTC

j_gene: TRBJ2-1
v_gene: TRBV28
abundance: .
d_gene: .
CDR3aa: CASSGGAYNEQFF
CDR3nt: TGTGCCAGCAGTGGAGGGGCCTACAATGAGCAGTTCTTC

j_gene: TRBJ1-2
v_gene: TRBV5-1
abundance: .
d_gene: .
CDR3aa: CASSSGSNYGYTF
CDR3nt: TGCGCCAGCAGCTCAGGGTCGAACTATGGCTACACCTTC

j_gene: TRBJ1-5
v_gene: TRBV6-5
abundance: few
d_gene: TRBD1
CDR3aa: CASSYSYYDREVEHF
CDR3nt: TGTGCCAGCAGTTACTCTTACTACGACAGGGAGGTAGAACATTTT

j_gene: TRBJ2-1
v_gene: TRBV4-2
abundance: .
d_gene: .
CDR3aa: CASSQELTGRGRAEQFF
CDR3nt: TGTGCCAGCAGCCAAGAGTTGACAGGACGGGGACGGGCTGAGCAGTTCTTC

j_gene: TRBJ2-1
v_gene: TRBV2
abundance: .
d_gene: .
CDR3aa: CASSDTGSSNEQFF
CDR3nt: TGTGCCAGCAGTGACACTGGGAGCTCCAATGAGCAGTTCTTC

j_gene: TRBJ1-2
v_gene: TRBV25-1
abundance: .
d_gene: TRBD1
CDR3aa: CASRETGGAGGYTF
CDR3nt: TGTGCCAGCAGGGAGACAGGGGGCGCGGGAGGCTACACCTTC

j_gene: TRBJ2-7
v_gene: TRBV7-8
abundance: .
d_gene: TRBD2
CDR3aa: CASSLVSLAGGRRTEYEQYF
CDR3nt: TGTGCCAGCAGCTTAGTGTCCCTAGCGGGAGGCCGACGTACCGAATACGAGCAGTACTTC

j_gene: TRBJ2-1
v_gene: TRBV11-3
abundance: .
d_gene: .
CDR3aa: CASSRGNNEQFF
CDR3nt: TGTGCCAGCAGCCGAGGGAACAATGAGCAGTTCTTC

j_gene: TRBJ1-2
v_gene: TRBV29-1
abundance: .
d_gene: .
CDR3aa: CSVVRAGGGYTF
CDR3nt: TGCAGCGTTGTGCGGGCCGGAGGAGGCTACACCTTC

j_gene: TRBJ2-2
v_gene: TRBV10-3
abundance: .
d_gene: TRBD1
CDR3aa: CAMGQGNTGELFF
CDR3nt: TGTGCCATGGGACAGGGGAACACCGGGGAGCTGTTTTTT

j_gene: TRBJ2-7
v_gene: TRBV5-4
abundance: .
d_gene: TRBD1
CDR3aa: CASSLQGWEQYF
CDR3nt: TGTGCCAGCAGCCTACAGGGGTGGGAGCAGTACTTC

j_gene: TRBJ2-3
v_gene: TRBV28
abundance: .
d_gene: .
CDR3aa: CASSPGRGYTDTQYF
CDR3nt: TGTGCCAGCAGCCCGGGGCGGGGATACACAGATACGCAGTATTTT

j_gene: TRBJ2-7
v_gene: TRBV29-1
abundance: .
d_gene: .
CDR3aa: CSVEALGGAKSSYEQYF
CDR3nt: TGCAGCGTTGAAGCGCTGGGGGGGGCCAAATCTTCCTACGAGCAGTACTTC

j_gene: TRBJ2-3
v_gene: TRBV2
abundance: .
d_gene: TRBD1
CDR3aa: CASHDRQGRPDTQYF
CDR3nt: TGTGCCAGCCACGACAGACAGGGTAGGCCAGATACGCAGTATTTT

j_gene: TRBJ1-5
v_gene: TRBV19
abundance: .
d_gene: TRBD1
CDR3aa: CASMTGTGPDQPQHF
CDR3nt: TGTGCCAGTATGACGGGGACAGGGCCCGATCAGCCCCAGCATTTT

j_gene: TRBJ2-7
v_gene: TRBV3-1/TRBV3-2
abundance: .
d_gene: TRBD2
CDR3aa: CASSLSGGGREQYF
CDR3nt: TGTGCCAGCAGCCTAAGCGGGGGGGGTCGGGAGCAGTACTTC

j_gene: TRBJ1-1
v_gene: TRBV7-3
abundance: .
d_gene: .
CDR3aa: CASSFSEQTEAFF
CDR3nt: TGTGCCAGCAGCTTCAGTGAACAGACTGAAGCTTTCTTT

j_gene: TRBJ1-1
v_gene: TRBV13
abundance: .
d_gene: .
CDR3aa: CASSLLGNTEAFF
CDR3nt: TGTGCCAGCAGCTTACTAGGGAACACTGAAGCTTTCTTT

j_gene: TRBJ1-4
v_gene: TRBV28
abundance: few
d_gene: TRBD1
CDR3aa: CASRNRGSNEKLFF
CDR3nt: TGTGCCAGCAGGAACAGGGGTTCTAATGAAAAACTGTTTTTT

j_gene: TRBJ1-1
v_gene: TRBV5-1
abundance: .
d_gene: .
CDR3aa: CASSLQGLGTEAFF
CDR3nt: TGCGCCAGCAGCTTACAGGGACTAGGCACTGAAGCTTTCTTT

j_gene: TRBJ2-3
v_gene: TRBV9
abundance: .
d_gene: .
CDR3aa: CASGRVTDTQYF
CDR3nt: TGTGCCAGCGGGCGAGTCACAGATACGCAGTATTTT

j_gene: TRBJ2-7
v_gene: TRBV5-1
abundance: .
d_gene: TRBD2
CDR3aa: CASSYRRLAFSEQYF
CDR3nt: TGCGCCAGCAGCTACAGACGACTAGCGTTCTCCGAGCAGTACTTC

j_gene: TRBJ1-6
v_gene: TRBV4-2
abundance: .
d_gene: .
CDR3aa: CASSTTGTYNSPLHF
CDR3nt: TGTGCCAGCAGTACAACAGGGACCTATAATTCACCCCTCCACTTT

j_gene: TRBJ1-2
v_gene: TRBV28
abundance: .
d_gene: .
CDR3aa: CASRPSGVYGYTF
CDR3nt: TGTGCCAGCAGGCCCTCGGGGGTCTATGGCTACACCTTC

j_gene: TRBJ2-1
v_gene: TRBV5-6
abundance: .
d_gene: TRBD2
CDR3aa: CASSAGLAVNEQFF
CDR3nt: TGTGCCAGCAGCGCGGGACTAGCGGTGAATGAGCAGTTCTTC

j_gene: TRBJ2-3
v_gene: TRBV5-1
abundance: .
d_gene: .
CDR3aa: CASSLAARSAADTQYF
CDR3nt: TGCGCCAGCAGCTTGGCCGCTAGGTCGGCGGCAGATACGCAGTATTTT

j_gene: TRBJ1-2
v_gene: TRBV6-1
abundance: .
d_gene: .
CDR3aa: CASSEGFPIGYTF
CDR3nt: TGTGCCAGCAGTGAAGGCTTCCCTATCGGCTACACCTTC

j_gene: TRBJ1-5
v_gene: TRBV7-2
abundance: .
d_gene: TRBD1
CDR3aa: CASSPQGAGNQPQHF
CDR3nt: TGTGCCAGCAGCCCTCAGGGGGCAGGCAATCAGCCCCAGCATTTT

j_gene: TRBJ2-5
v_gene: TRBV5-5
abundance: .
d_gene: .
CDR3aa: CASRPRNLQETQYF
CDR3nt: TGTGCCAGCAGGCCGAGAAATTTGCAAGAGACCCAGTACTTC

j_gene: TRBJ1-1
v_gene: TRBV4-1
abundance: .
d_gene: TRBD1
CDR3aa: CASSQPRRGQNTEAFF
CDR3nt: TGCGCCAGCAGCCAACCACGCAGGGGGCAAAACACTGAAGCTTTCTTT

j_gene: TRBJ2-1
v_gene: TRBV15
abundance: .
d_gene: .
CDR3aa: CATSEFWNEQFF
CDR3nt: TGTGCCACCAGCGAGTTTTGGAATGAGCAGTTCTTC

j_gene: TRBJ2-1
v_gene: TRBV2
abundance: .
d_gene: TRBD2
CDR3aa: CASTLTSGGAVKYNEQFF
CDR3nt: TGTGCCAGCACCCTGACTAGCGGGGGGGCAGTAAAATACAATGAGCAGTTCTTC

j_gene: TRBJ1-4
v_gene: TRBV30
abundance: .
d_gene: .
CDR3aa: CAWRPTGGRKEKLFF
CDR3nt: TGTGCCTGGAGACCAACCGGCGGGAGGAAGGAAAAACTGTTTTTT

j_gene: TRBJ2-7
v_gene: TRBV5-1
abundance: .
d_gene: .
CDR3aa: CASSWAGVAEQYF
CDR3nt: TGCGCCAGCAGCTGGGCCGGGGTCGCCGAGCAGTACTTC

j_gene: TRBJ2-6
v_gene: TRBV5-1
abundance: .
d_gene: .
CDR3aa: CASSLFRQGLSGANVLTF
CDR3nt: TGCGCCAGCAGCTTGTTCAGACAGGGACTCTCTGGGGCCAACGTCCTGACTTTC

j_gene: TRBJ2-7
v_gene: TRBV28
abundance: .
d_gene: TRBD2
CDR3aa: CASSRERDYSYEQYF
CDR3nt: TGTGCCAGCAGCCGCGAGCGGGACTATTCCTACGAGCAGTACTTC

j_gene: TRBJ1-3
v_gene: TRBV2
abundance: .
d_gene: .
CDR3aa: CASSDRDHTIYF
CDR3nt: TGTGCCAGCAGTGACCGAGATCACACCATATATTTT

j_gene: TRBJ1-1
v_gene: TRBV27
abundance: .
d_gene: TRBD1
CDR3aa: CASSLDRANTEAFF
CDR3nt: TGTGCCAGCAGCCTCGACAGGGCGAACACTGAAGCTTTCTTT

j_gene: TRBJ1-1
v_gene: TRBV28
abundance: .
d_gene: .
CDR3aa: CASSLAQDGTEAFF
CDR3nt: TGTGCCAGCAGTTTAGCTCAGGATGGCACTGAAGCTTTCTTT

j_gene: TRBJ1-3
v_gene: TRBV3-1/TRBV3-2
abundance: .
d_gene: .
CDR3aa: CASSQHDNSGNTIYF
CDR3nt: TGTGCCAGCAGCCAACACGACAACTCTGGAAACACCATATATTTT

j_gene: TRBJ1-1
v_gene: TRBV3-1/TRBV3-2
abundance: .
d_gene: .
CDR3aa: CASSPGGSRTEAFF
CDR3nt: TGTGCCAGCAGCCCCGGGGGGTCTCGCACTGAAGCTTTCTTT

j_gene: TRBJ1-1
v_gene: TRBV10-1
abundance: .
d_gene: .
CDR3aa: CASSESRGGITEAFF
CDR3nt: TGCGCCAGCAGTGAGTCCCGGGGAGGGATCACTGAAGCTTTCTTT

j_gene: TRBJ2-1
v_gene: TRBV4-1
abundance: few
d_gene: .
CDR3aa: CASSRAEVYEQFF
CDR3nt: TGCGCCAGCAGCCGAGCCGAGGTCTATGAGCAGTTCTTC

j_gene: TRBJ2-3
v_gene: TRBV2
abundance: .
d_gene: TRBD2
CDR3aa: CASILASGSTDTQYF
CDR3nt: TGTGCCAGCATATTGGCTAGCGGTAGCACAGATACGCAGTATTTT

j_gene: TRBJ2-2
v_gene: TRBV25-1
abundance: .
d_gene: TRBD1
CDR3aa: CASSALTGGDTGELFF
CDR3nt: TGTGCCAGCAGTGCTCTTACAGGGGGCGACACCGGGGAGCTGTTTTTT

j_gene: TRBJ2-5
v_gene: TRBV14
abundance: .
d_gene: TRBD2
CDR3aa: CASSHWGGETQYF
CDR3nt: TGTGCCAGCAGCCACTGGGGGGGAGAGACCCAGTACTTC

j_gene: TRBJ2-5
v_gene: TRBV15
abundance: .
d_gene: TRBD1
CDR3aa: CATSGDSMQETQYF
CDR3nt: TGTGCCACCAGCGGGGACAGTATGCAAGAGACCCAGTACTTC